These T cell receptor beta chains were read from a single sample in a study of T cells expressing NK-cell markers. One entry per CDR3 protein, without DNA, is what TCRdb gives after re-calling the 5' RACE reads. The table lists approximately 150,000 distinct CDR3 sequences, with more than 10% in the top ten. The sequencing input was blood T cells: a sorted CD56 or NKG2C T cell subset, CD4+ or CD8+ T cells, or bulk PBMC T cells (not recorded which). The receptor set was obtained from a man aged 18 to 30 in good health. CDR3s include the opening cysteine and the closing phenylalanine or tryptophan.

cdr3_aa,j_call,v_call
CASSQEKNGYNYGYTF,TRBJ1-2,TRBV4-2
CASSPGLAGIMTYEQYF,TRBJ2-7,TRBV27
CASSLAVAGGYNEQFF,TRBJ2-1,TRBV5-1
CASSSGRGGEEKLFF,TRBJ1-4,TRBV7-9
CSAREGFGETQYF,TRBJ2-5,TRBV20-1
CASSSTSSGNEQFF,TRBJ2-1,TRBV12-3/TRBV12-4
CASSYGSGAQETQYF,TRBJ2-5,TRBV6-5
CASSFRDRATGELFF,TRBJ2-2,TRBV27
CATKGSDSSYNEQFF,TRBJ2-1,TRBV24-1
CASSARGQSYEQYF,TRBJ2-7,TRBV14
CASSLGGTGSSYNSPLHF,TRBJ1-6,TRBV7-8
CASSPSIQRPGADEQFF,TRBJ2-1,TRBV7-9
CASTTGTGGTEAFF,TRBJ1-1,TRBV19
CARGQGPLREQFF,TRBJ2-1,TRBV2
CSANQGGGRGYTF,TRBJ1-2,TRBV20-1